This TCR beta chain was profiled in a study of blood T cell repertoires in COVID-19. For the study at large: The United States, Italy and Spain were the sources of the acute and convalescent COVID-19 samples. T cells, B-cell-depleted T cells, or PBMCs provided the cDNA or gDNA that served as material.

Enrollment of patients from Seattle took place during active infection, with longitudinal follow-up. In the authors' methods: It was from reference gene primer amplification that nucleated cell counts were estimated. Produced via immunoSEQ multiplex PCR; TCRdb's table is partial and in-frame only. The DNA was the basis for D and trimming; V, J and clone size are from that table. The sample contains some 200,000 clones, 83% of which appear only once. Germline V lookup: CDR1 SGHAT, CDR2 FQDESV (reference sequence). This CDR3 is 16 amino acids long. Trimming took 5 bases from V and 3 from J; bases not matched to a gene: 8.

The TCR sequence derives from a woman aged 30 to 39 with COVID-19, enrolled during active disease. The chain joins TRBV11-1 to TRBJ2-1; 9 positions agree with TRBD2. The sequenced sample consisted of peripheral blood. The CDR3 DNA is TGTGCCAGCAGCGCTAGCGGGATGCCCGGCTACAATGAGCAGTTCTTC. Translation: CASSASGMPGYNEQFF.